This TCR beta chain was found in a study of T-cell memory formation after mild COVID-19. On this clonotype: Antigen: not known.

General study findings and limits: SARS-CoV-2 specificity was not confirmed for second-wave clones peaking on day 37. Clones that got smaller from day 15 to 85 had even CD4/CD8, while clones growing later tipped toward CD4+. That cross-reactive memory joined was suggested by some responding clones appearing in pre-infection memory.

Researchers used 5'RACE with constant-segment primers to make TCR alpha and TCR beta cDNA libraries that carry sample barcodes and UMIs. TCRdb independently ran MiXCR on the 5' RACE reads; one entry per CDR3 protein. The data show under 450,000 distinct CDR3 sequences, under 25% seen once. The source of this sequence is a man aged 18 to 30 who had mild COVID-19 (a few samples of this study predate the infection). Cell type and time point are not known. The sequencing sample was made of PBMCs or a T cell subset sorted from them (not recorded which).

The CDR3 DNA reads TGTGCCAGCTCACTGTCCGAAAATCTGGATACGCAGTATTTT. It translates to CASSLSENLDTQYF. The genes are TRBV18 and TRBJ2-3; D is undetermined. Germline CDR1 KGHSH, CDR2 LQKENI. With 4 bases removed from V and 6 bases from J, the gap between germline ends came to 14 bases. This CDR3 spans 14 amino acids.